These T cell receptor beta chains were read from a single sample in a study of CD8 T cells in ankylosing spondylitis. TCRdb processed the 5' RACE reads anew with MiXCR; each CDR3 protein has one entry. The data show about 130,000 distinct CDR3 sequences, more than 5.5% seen once. The sequencing input was blood, either unsorted or a sorted T cell fraction (not recorded which). These receptor sequences come from a female donor with ankylosing spondylitis or in good health (not recorded which). Each CDR3 is given with its conserved first and last residue. Each record gives: D gene, CDR3 length, V gene, clone size, J gene, CDR3 DNA, CDR3 protein. A D gene is named only where the DNA matches it firmly. Size is stated as once, few or many counts, or a class when the clone is expanded.

>.|15|TRBV5-1|few|TRBJ2-7
TGCGCCAGCAGCCTATCTTCGCAACAGTCCTACGAGCAGTACTTC
CASSLSSQQSYEQYF
>.|13|TRBV6-5|many|TRBJ2-7
TGTGCCAGCAGTTACGGGGGACCCTACGAGCAGTACTTC
CASSYGGPYEQYF
>TRBD2|16|TRBV15|few|TRBJ2-1
TGTGCCACCAGCAGGGGACTAGCGGGGCGATACAATGAGCAGTTCTTC
CATSRGLAGRYNEQFF
>.|16|TRBV20-1|many|TRBJ2-3
TGCAGTGCTAGTACCAGGGGGGAAGGGAACACAGATACGCAGTATTTT
CSASTRGEGNTDTQYF
>TRBD2|15|TRBV14|many|TRBJ2-7
TGTGCCAGCAGCCAAGTACGGCAGGGAGGGTACGAGCAGTACTTC
CASSQVRQGGYEQYF
>.|14|TRBV7-2|few|TRBJ2-1
TGTGCCAGCAGCTTAGGACAGCTAATGCGGGAGCAGTTCTTC
CASSLGQLMREQFF
>.|14|TRBV6-1|many|TRBJ1-1
TGTGCCAGCAGTGATCCCCCTCGGACGCCTGAGGCTTTCTTT
CASSDPPRTPEAFF
>TRBD1|16|TRBV6-1|many|TRBJ1-2
TGTGCCAGCAGCCCCGGGACAGGGGGCGTTGGCTATGGCTACACCTTC
CASSPGTGGVGYGYTF
>.|15|TRBV12-3/TRBV12-4|many|TRBJ2-1
TGTGCCAGCAGTTTTGACCCTAGCTCCTACAATGAGCAGTTCTTC
CASSFDPSSYNEQFF
>.|14|TRBV12-3/TRBV12-4|many|TRBJ2-3
TGTGCCAGCTATGCCTGGACAGCCACAGATACGCAGTATTTT
CASYAWTATDTQYF